Given below is one T cell receptor beta chain in context. What it binds is unknown. The sample belongs to a study of shared clonotypes between healthy human individuals. Overall study: Aged between 18 and 49, the donors were a couple of women and three men. Per-donor plates numbered three CD4 naive, three CD4 memory, two CD8 naive and one CD8 memory. Study observations and caveats: Sharing across four donors was highest in naive CD4 (approximately 5%) and lowest in memory CD8 (about 0.4%). Blood was the sole source, and tissue repertoires probably differ.

Clones were sequenced by immunoSEQ multiplex PCR, and TCRdb holds only the in-frame ones, with some missing. The sample has about 2,500,000 clones, around 94% seen once. Germline V gene lookup returns CDR1 MDHEN and CDR2 SYDVKM. This CDR3 has 13 residues. V lost 8 bases, J lost 7 bases, and 18 bases lay in between. This receptor was obtained from a man aged 18-30 years in good health. The gene calls are TRBV28 and TRBJ2-7, with a weak D call TRBD2 (7 bases). The sequenced sample was naive CD4+ T cells sorted from blood. Described subset: CD45RA+ positively selected. This CDR3 reads CASSPGGLLEQYF. In DNA form, the CDR3 reads TGTGCCAGCTCGCCGGGGGGCCTCCTGGAGCAGTACTTC.